The 7 T cell receptor beta chains below were found in one sample sequenced in a study of shared clonotypes between healthy human individuals. The assay was immunoSEQ multiplex PCR, and TCRdb's table has in-frame clones only and misses some. Of around 2,000,000 clones listed, 85% to 95% are singletons. Sequencing was done on a sample of naive CD4+ T cells sorted from blood. As to subset: CD45RA+ positively selected. The origin of the receptors is a man in his late teens or twenties in good health.

The V and J genes are TRBV7-9 and TRBJ1-2; D ambiguous. The CDR3 length is 15 residues. The V and J ends lost 3 bases and 2 bases respectively, with 13 bases between them. Germline loops: CDR1 SEHNR, CDR2 FQNEAQ (reference sequence). CDR3 bases: TGTGCCAGCAGCTTGGGATCTCAAGGGAACTATGGCTACACCTTC. Translated, it gives CASSLGSQGNYGYTF.

Details on this clone: The sample carries other DNA sequences with the same CDR3. V and J are TRBV5-1 and TRBJ2-7; 9 bases line up with TRBD1. The CDR3 covers 14 residues. The V gene's germline CDR1 is SGHRS and CDR2 YFSETQ. With 0 bases clipped from V and 3 bases from J, the junction kept 1 base outside the gene matches. The CDR3 here is CASSLDRGHYEQYF. CDR3 coding DNA: TGCGCCAGCAGCTTGGACAGGGGGCACTACGAGCAGTACTTC.

Notes on this clone: This CDR3 is also generated by other DNA sequences in the sample. The chain is built from TRBV4-3 and TRBJ2-1; D is uncertain. V lost 0 bases and J lost 8, with 8 bases in between. Germline V gene sequence: CDR1 LGHNA, CDR2 YSLEER. The CDR3 runs 13 residues. The CDR3 is CASSQDRGHEQFF. The CDR3 DNA follows: TGCGCCAGCAGCCAAGATAGAGGCCATGAGCAGTTCTTC.

In nucleotides, the CDR3 is TGTGCCAGCAGCAGCGGACAGGGGGTTTCACCCCTCCACTTT. It specifies CASSSGQGVSPLHF. The rearrangement links TRBV28 to TRBJ1-6; TRBD1 matches at 10 bases. CDR1 MDHEN and CDR2 SYDVKM come from the germline V gene. CDR3 length: 14 residues. V lost 6 bases and J lost 9; bases outside the gene matches: 5.

The rearrangement links TRBV30 to TRBJ2-7; D might be TRBD2 (5 bases). Looked up from germline, CDR1 is GTSNPN and CDR2 is SVGIG (reference sequence). V lost 8 bases, J lost 6 bases, and 17 bases lay in between. This CDR3 is 12 amino acids long. The CDR3 loop reads CAGSSLASEQYF. CDR3 bases: TGTGCCGGATCCTCCCTAGCATCCGAGCAGTACTTC.

The V and J genes are TRBV6-9 and TRBJ2-5; TRBD2 agrees at 9 bases. The V gene's germline CDR1 is MNHGY and CDR2 SVAAGI. This CDR3 has 15 residues. The ends lost 5 bases at V and 6 bases at J; junction bases unmatched: 10. CDR3 nucleotides: TGTGCCAGCAGTGAAGCGGGCGGGGGGGCAAAGACCCAGTACTTC. The encoded protein is CASSEAGGGAKTQYF.

The table lists this clone with a count of one. The chain joins TRBV10-3 to TRBJ1-5, with TRBD1 identical over 7 bases. Germline values: CDR1 ENHRY, CDR2 SYGVKD. Unmatched junction bases numbered 10, after V lost 10 bases and J lost 7 bases. This CDR3 comprises 13 residues. Here the CDR3 reads CASRQGSGQPQHF. The CDR3 DNA reads TGTGCCAGCCGACAGGGAAGCGGGCAGCCCCAGCATTTT.